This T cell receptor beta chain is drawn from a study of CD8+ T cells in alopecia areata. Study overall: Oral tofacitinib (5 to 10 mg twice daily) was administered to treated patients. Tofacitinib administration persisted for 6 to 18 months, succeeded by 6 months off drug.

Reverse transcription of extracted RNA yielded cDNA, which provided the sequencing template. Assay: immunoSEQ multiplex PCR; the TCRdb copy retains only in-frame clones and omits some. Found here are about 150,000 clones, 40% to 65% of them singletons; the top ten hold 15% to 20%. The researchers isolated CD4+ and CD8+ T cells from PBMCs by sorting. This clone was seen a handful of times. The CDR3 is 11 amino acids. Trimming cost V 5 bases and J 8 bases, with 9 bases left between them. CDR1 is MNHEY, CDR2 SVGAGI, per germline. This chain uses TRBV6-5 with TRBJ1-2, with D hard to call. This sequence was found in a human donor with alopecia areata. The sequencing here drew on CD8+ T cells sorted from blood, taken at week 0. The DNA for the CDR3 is TGTGCCAGCAGTGAACTAAAAGGCTACACCTTC. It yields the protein CASSELKGYTF.